One and the same sample provided the 16 T cell receptor beta chains below, sequenced in a study of vaccination and CD4 T cells after COVID-19. Treatment reported: approximately nine-day PBMC culture with coronavirus spike peptide pools or control peptides (ViraFEST assay). What these receptors recognize is not known. Cultured CD4+ T-cell DNA underwent Oncomine TCR Beta short-read sequencing. TCRdb processed the PCR reads anew with MiXCR; each CDR3 protein has one entry. The sample consists of roughly 15,000 distinct CDR3 sequences, 51% of them appearing once. Input material: CD4+ T cells from blood, cultured in vitro. The source of these receptors is a human donor who had recovered from COVID-19.

This chain joins TRBV9 and TRBJ1-2; D unresolved. The V end lost 0 bases, the J end lost 0 bases, and 12 bases lay between the germline ends. Germline CDR1 SGDLS, CDR2 YYNGEE. This CDR3 region has 16 residues. CDR3 sequence: CASSVGRSGANYGYTF. In nucleotides, the CDR3 is TGTGCCAGCAGCGTAGGACGGTCAGGAGCTAACTATGGCTACACCTTC.

V and J are TRBV5-1 and TRBJ2-1; no definite D call. Deletions cut 7 bases from V and 3 bases from J, with 14 bases between. The germline gives CDR1 SGHRS, CDR2 YFSETQ. The CDR3 sequence is 14 residues long. This CDR3 reads CASAGEDFYNEQFF. Here the CDR3 DNA reads TGCGCCAGCGCCGGAGAAGACTTCTACAATGAGCAGTTCTTC.

This chain uses TRBV19 with TRBJ1-5; no definite D call. V was pared by 3 bases and J by 7 bases, with 13 bases between. Germline V gene sequence: CDR1 LNHDA, CDR2 SQIVND (reference sequence). The CDR3 has 14 residues. The CDR3 loop reads CASSIATGGQPQHF. The CDR3 DNA reads TGTGCCAGTAGTATTGCGACCGGCGGGCAGCCCCAGCATTTT.

The chain has TRBV25-1 and TRBJ1-1; TRBD1 agrees at 11 bases. This CDR3 contains 12 residues. Germline V gene lookup returns CDR1 MGHDK and CDR2 SYGVNS. J lost 9 bases, V lost 6 bases, and 3 bases had no gene match. The CDR3 DNA sequence: TGTGCCAGCAGAGGGACAGGGGGAAAAGCTTTCTTT. This codes for CASRGTGGKAFF.

The chain combines TRBV20-1 with TRBJ1-1; possible D gene TRBD1, 5 bases. Between the trimmed V and J ends, which lost 6 bases and 9 bases, there was a span of 14 bases. Germline-derived CDR1 and CDR2 are DFQATT and SNEGSKA (reference sequence). The CDR3 is 11 amino acids. This CDR3 is CSAIDRRKAFF. The CDR3 coding sequence is TGCAGTGCGATTGACAGACGGAAAGCTTTCTTT.

Only a few counts were recorded for this clonotype. The chain employs TRBV7-2 and TRBJ2-1; the match to TRBD2 covers 9 bases. Germline CDR1 reads SGHTA; CDR2 reads FQGNSA. The V gene end was trimmed by 2 bases and the J gene end by 7 bases; junction bases not matched to a gene: 6. The CDR3 is 15 residues long. CDR3 in amino acids: CASSLMAGGLNEQFF. In DNA, the CDR3 is TGTGCCAGCAGCTTAATGGCGGGGGGGCTGAATGAGCAGTTCTTC.

The chain is built from TRBV12-3 or TRBV12-4 and TRBJ1-5, with D unclear. Trimming stripped 4 bases from V and 1 base from J, with 5 bases between. The CDR3 is 13 amino acids. The CDR3 here is CASSWLSNQPQHF. CDR3 DNA sequence: TGTGCCAGCAGTTGGTTGAGCAATCAGCCCCAGCATTTT.

This sequence joins TRBV5-4 and TRBJ2-2, with 7 bases matching TRBD1. The J segment lost 1 base and the V segment lost 5 bases, leaving 11 bases of the junction unmatched. The length of the CDR3 is 17 residues. CDR1 and CDR2 from the germline V gene are SGHNT and YYREEE (reference sequence). The CDR3 loop reads CASSAGGVQGNTGELFF. CDR3 bases: TGTGCCAGCAGTGCAGGGGGTGTGCAGGGGAACACCGGGGAGCTGTTTTTT.

The V call is TRBV12-3 or TRBV12-4, the J call TRBJ1-2, with D possibly matching TRBD1 (5 bases). This CDR3 region has 14 residues. With 3 bases removed from V and 7 bases from J, the gap between germline ends came to 15 bases. The CDR3, as DNA: TGTGCCAGCAGTTTTGAGGGGATAAGGTCTGGCTACACCTTC. Residues: CASSFEGIRSGYTF.

The J gene is TRBJ2-7, the V gene TRBV15; 8 nucleotides agree with TRBD2. Trimming took 0 bases from V and 5 from J; bases not matched to a gene: 3. This CDR3 is built from 14 residues. Germline V lookup: CDR1 LNHNV, CDR2 YYDKDF (reference sequence). The CDR3 nucleotides are TGTGCCACCAGCAGAGATTTCGGGGGGGACGAGCAGTACTTC. It encodes CATSRDFGGDEQYF.

The chain has TRBV2 and TRBJ2-7, with D uncertain. The CDR3 contains 14 residues. V lost 2 bases to trimming and J lost 4 bases, with 12 bases between them. Germline CDR1 is SNHLY and CDR2 is FYNNEI. The CDR3 here is CASSEPLKPYEQYF. CDR3 sequence (DNA): TGTGCCAGCAGTGAACCTCTGAAACCTTACGAGCAGTACTTC.

This clonotype has only one observation. V gene TRBV12-3 or TRBV12-4 combines with J gene TRBJ2-7; D gene uncertain. V lost 6 bases, J lost 1 base, and 10 bases lay in between. This CDR3 contains 13 residues. CDR3 loop: CASRDSGSYEQYF. The CDR3 DNA reads TGTGCCAGCAGGGATTCAGGTTCCTACGAGCAGTACTTC.

This clonotype was detected only a few times. This chain connects TRBV20-1 to TRBJ1-1, with D unresolved. The germline V gene encodes CDR1 DFQATT and CDR2 SNEGSKA (reference sequence). Trimming stripped 3 bases from V and 10 bases from J, with 15 bases between. CDR3 size: 12 residues. CDR3 sequence reads: CSARQELEGAFF. Here the CDR3 DNA reads TGCAGTGCTAGGCAGGAACTTGAGGGAGCTTTCTTT.

The chain couples TRBV3-1 to TRBJ1-1, with D uncertain. V was pared by 5 bases and J by 4 bases, with 11 bases between. The germline V gene has CDR1 LGHDT and CDR2 YNNKEL (reference sequence). The CDR3 is made up of 13 amino acids. The CDR3 coding sequence is TGTGCCAGCAGCTACGCAGCGGGCACTGAAGCTTTCTTT. Translated, it gives CASSYAAGTEAFF.

This clonotype is judged large. This rearrangement joins TRBV10-1 to TRBJ2-2; D is perhaps TRBD1 (5 bases). V gave up 4 bases and J gave up 3 bases, with 21 bases separating them. The CDR3 spans 18 residues. Per germline, CDR1 WNHNN and CDR2 SYGVQD (reference sequence). CDR3 sequence: CASSAIQQATLYTGELFF. The CDR3 DNA reads as TGCGCCAGCAGTGCTATTCAACAGGCTACTTTATACACCGGGGAGCTGTTTTTT.

V gene TRBV28 combines with J gene TRBJ2-7; the D call may be TRBD1 or TRBD2 (5 bases each). There are 15 residues in the CDR3. The germline V gene has CDR1 MDHEN and CDR2 SYDVKM. V lost 6 bases and J 3 bases, leaving 18 bases between the germline ends. The CDR3, as DNA: TGTGCCAGCAGAGCCGTCGGGGACGGCAACTACGAGCAGTACTTC. It yields the protein CASRAVGDGNYEQYF. The complete variable domain, with remaining parts taken from reference TRBV28 and TRBJ2-7, reads DVKVTQSSRYLVKRTGEKVFLECVQDMDHENMFWYRQDPGLGLRLIYFSYDVKMKEKGDIPEGYSVSREKKERFSLILESASTNQTSMYLCASRAVGDGNYEQYFGPGTRLTVT.